Shown below are 8 T cell receptor beta chains from a single sample sequenced in a study of cytomegalovirus exposure and HLA in healthy donors. PCR involved 60 Vbeta and 13 Jbeta primers. Measured with immunoSEQ multiplex PCR; TCRdb has only the in-frame clones, and not every one. This table holds about 100,000 clones, about 75% found once. The specimen sequenced was PBMCs. Receptors originate from a man in his forties or fifties in good health and CMV-seropositive.

This chain uses TRBV5-4 with TRBJ2-7; 10 bases fit TRBD2. CDR3 length: 14 amino acids. With 4 bases clipped from V and 6 bases from J, the junction kept 7 bases outside the gene matches. Germline CDR1 reads SGHNT; CDR2 reads YYREEE (reference sequence). The CDR3 DNA reads TGTGCCAGCAGCATAGCGGGGGGACCTCTCGAGCAGTACTTC. This encodes CASSIAGGPLEQYF.

The sample holds a few counts of this clone. This sample includes further DNA sequences coding for the same CDR3. V is TRBV2 and J is TRBJ2-2; no firm D call. V shed 4 bases and J shed 3 bases, with 3 bases lying between them. CDR3 size: 12 residues. The germline CDR1 and CDR2 sequences are SNHLY and FYNNEI. The CDR3 sequence is CASSADTGELFF. DNA of the CDR3: TGTGCCAGCAGTGCCGACACCGGGGAGCTGTTTTTT.

The chain carries TRBV7-9 and TRBJ1-2, with TRBD1 matching 8 bases. The CDR3 has 15 amino acids. V was pared by 4 bases and J by 2 bases, with 6 bases of the junction left unmatched. Germline V gives CDR1 SEHNR, CDR2 FQNEAQ (reference sequence). The CDR3, as DNA: TGTGCCAGCAGCTCTGGGAGGGACAGGAACTATGGCTACACCTTC. This translates into CASSSGRDRNYGYTF.

This clone was counted once. The J gene is TRBJ2-1, the V gene TRBV9, with 9 positions matching TRBD2. V trimming: 0 bases; J trimming: 0 bases; junction bases outside the gene matches: 10. Germline loops: CDR1 SGDLS, CDR2 YYNGEE. The CDR3 runs to 19 residues. CDR3 coding DNA: TGTGCCAGCAGCGTAGTGGCTAGCGGGACCTCGAGCTCCTACAATGAGCAGTTCTTC. Translated, it gives CASSVVASGTSSSYNEQFF.

This sequence joins TRBV27 and TRBJ2-7; 8 bases line up with TRBD1. The CDR3 has 16 residues. CDR1 and CDR2 (germline): MNHEY, SMNVEV (reference sequence). Trimming at V came to 5 bases and at J to 6 bases, leaving 15 bases not matched to a gene. CDR3: CASSPPGQGHPLEQYF. The CDR3 DNA follows: TGTGCCAGCAGTCCGCCTGGACAGGGTCATCCGCTCGAGCAGTACTTC.

The J gene is TRBJ2-3, the V gene TRBV9, with 14 bases that match TRBD2. The CDR3 loop spans 19 amino acids. From germline, CDR1 is SGDLS and CDR2 YYNGEE. J was trimmed by 4 bases and V by 10 bases; bases with no gene match: 20. Written as DNA, the CDR3 is TGTGCCGGTTTTTTCGACGGGACTAGCGGGAGAGTACGGGCAGATACGCAGTATTTT. This encodes CAGFFDGTSGRVRADTQYF.

This chain uses TRBV5-1 with TRBJ2-3, with 10 nucleotides matching TRBD2. CDR1 SGHRS and CDR2 YFSETQ come from the germline V gene. The CDR3 consists of 18 residues. V shed 3 bases and J 2 bases; nucleotides not matched to a gene: 12. The CDR3 region has the DNA TGCGCCAGCAGCTCCCGGACTAGCGGAACACCCCACACAGATACGCAGTATTTT. This encodes CASSSRTSGTPHTDTQYF.

This chain links TRBV19 with TRBJ2-7, with 10 bases lining up with TRBD2. Per germline, CDR1 LNHDA and CDR2 SQIVND (reference sequence). V shed 0 bases and J 6 bases; nucleotides not matched to a gene: 5. This CDR3 spans 15 amino acids. The CDR3 protein is CASSIEAGGAGEQYF. CDR3 DNA sequence: TGTGCCAGTAGTATAGAAGCGGGAGGGGCGGGCGAGCAGTACTTC.